The T cell receptor (beta chain) described here comes from a study of human thymus T cells. Resected material from corrective heart surgery provided the thymus tissue analysed. Healthy Finnish infants undergoing corrective surgery for congenital heart defects were used as donors. Profiled with immunoSEQ multiplex PCR; TCRdb holds only in-frame clones, not every one. This table holds tens of thousands of clones, about 95% found once. Comment on this clone: Its antigen is undetermined.

Findings and caveats of the study: Thymic and blood repertoires appeared to display a bias in their usage of V and J genes. Highly overlapping thymic repertoires in unrelated individuals were reported by related research.

The ends were cut back, 5 bases at V and 3 bases at J, with 7 bases in the middle. This CDR3 is built from 12 residues. In germline, CDR1 is MNHEY, CDR2 SVGAGI. Source material: thymus tissue. The chain is built from TRBV6-5 and TRBJ2-5; D remains unclear. This TCR was sampled from a girl less than two years old with a congenital heart defect but otherwise immunologically healthy. The CDR3, as DNA: TGTGCCAGCAGTCACGCGGAAGAGACCCAGTACTTC. It translates to CASSHAEETQYF.